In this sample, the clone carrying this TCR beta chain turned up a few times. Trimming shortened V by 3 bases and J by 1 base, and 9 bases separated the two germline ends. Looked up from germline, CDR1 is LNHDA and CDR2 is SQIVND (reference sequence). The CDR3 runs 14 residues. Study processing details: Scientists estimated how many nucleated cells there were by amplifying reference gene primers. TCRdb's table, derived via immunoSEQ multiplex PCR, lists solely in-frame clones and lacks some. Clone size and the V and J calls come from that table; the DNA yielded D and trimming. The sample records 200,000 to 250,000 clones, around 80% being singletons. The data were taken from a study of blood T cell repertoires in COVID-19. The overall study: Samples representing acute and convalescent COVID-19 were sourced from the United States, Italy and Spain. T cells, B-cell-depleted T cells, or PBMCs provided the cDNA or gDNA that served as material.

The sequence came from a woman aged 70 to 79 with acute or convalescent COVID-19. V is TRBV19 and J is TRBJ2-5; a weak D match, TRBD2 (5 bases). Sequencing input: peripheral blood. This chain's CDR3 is CASSMVALQETQYF. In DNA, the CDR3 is TGTGCCAGTAGTATGGTAGCGCTCCAAGAGACCCAGTACTTC.